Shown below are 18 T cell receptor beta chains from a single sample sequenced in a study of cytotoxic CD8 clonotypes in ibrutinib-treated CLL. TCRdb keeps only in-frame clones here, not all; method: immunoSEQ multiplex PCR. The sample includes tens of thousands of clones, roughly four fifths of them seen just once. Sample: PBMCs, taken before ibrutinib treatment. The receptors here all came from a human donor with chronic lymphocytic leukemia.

The CDR3, as DNA: TGTGCCAGCAGTTTATTTTCCCTCCGGGGTACGCAGTATTTT. It specifies CASSLFSLRGTQYF. The V call is TRBV28, the J call TRBJ2-3; tentatively, D is TRBD2 (5 bases). This CDR3 has 14 residues. Per germline, CDR1 MDHEN and CDR2 SYDVKM. V was clipped by 1 base and J by 8 bases, with 13 bases between them.

As DNA, the CDR3 is TGTGCCAGCAGCTTAACTGGGCAGAACTCCTACAATGAGCAGTTCTTC. Translated: CASSLTGQNSYNEQFF. This chain uses TRBV7-2 with TRBJ2-1, with D uncertain. The CDR3 extends over 16 amino acids. Germline V gene data show CDR1 as SGHTA and CDR2 as FQGNSA. V lost 2 bases and J 0 bases, leaving 11 bases between the germline ends. The full variable domain, completed using reference TRBV7-2 and TRBJ2-1, is GAGVSQSPSNKVTEKGKDVELRCDPISGHTALYWYRQSLGQGLEFLIYFQGNSAPDKSGLPSDRFSAERTGGSVSTLTIQRTQQEDSAVYLCASSLTGQNSYNEQFFGPGTRLTVL.

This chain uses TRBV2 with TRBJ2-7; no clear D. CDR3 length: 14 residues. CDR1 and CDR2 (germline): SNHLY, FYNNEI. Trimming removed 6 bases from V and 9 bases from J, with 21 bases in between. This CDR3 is CASRSRGTYNGQYF. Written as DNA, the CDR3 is TGTGCCAGCAGGTCCCGAGGAACCTATAACGGGCAGTACTTC.

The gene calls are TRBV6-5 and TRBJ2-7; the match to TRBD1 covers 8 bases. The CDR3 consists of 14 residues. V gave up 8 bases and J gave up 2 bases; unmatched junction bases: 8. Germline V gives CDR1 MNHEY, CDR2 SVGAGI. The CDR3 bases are TGTGCCAGCCGATCCCGGGACAGGACCTACGAGCAGTACTTC. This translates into CASRSRDRTYEQYF.

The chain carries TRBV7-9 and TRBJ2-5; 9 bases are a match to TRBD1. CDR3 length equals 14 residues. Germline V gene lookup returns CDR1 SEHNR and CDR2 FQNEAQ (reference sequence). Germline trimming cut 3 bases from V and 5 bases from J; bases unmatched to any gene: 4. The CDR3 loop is CASSFSTGGETQYF. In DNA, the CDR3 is TGTGCCAGCAGCTTCTCGACAGGGGGGGAGACCCAGTACTTC.

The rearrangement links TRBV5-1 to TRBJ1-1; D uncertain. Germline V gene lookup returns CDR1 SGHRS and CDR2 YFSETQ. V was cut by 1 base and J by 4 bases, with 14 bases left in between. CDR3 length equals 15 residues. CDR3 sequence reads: CASSLLAGYITEAFF. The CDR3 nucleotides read TGCGCCAGCAGCTTGTTGGCAGGTTACATCACTGAAGCTTTCTTT.

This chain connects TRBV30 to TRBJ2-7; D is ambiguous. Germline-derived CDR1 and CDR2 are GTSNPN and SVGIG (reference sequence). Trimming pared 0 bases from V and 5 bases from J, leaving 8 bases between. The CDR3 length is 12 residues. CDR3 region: CAWSVGHHEQYF. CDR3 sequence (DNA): TGTGCCTGGAGTGTAGGTCACCACGAGCAGTACTTC.

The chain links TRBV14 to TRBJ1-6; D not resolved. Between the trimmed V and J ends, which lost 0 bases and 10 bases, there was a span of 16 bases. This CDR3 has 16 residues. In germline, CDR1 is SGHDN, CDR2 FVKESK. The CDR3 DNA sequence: TGTGCCAGCAGCCAAGACCTGGTCAGGTTGGGATCACCCCTCCACTTT. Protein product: CASSQDLVRLGSPLHF. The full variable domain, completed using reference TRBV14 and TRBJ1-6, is EAGVTQFPSHSVIEKGQTVTLRCDPISGHDNLYWYRRVMGKEIKFLLHFVKESKQDESGMPNNRFLAERTGGTYSTLKVQPAELEDSGVYFCASSQDLVRLGSPLHFGNGTRLTVT.

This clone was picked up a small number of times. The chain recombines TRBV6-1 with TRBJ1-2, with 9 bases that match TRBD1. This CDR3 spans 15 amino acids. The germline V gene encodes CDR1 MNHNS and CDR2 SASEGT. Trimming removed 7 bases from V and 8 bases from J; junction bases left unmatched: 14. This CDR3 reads CASNEGRTGARGYTF. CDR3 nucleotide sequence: TGTGCCAGCAACGAGGGGCGGACAGGGGCTCGGGGCTACACCTTC.

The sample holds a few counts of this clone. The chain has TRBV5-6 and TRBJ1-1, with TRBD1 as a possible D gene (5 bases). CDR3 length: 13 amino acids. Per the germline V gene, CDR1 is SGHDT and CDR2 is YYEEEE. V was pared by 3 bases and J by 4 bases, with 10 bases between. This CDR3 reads CASSWGGATEAFF. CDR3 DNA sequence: TGTGCCAGCAGCTGGGGCGGGGCCACTGAAGCTTTCTTT.

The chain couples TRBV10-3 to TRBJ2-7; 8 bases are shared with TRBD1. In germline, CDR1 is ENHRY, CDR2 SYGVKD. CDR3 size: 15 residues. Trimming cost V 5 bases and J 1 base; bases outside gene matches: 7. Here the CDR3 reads CAISLGDRGSYEQYF. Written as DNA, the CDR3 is TGTGCCATCAGTCTAGGCGACAGGGGTTCCTACGAGCAGTACTTC.

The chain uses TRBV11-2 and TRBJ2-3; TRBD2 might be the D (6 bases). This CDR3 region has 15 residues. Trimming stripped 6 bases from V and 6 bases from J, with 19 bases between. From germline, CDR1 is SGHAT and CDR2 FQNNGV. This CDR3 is CASSRFLGGVDTQYF. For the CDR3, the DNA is TGTGCCAGCAGTCGCTTTCTGGGGGGAGTGGATACGCAGTATTTT.

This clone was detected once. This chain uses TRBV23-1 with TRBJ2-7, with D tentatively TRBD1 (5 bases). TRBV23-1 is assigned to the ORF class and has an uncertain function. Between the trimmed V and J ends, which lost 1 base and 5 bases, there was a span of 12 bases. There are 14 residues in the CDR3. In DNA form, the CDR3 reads TGCGCCAGCAGTCAATGTGTCAGGGTGCACGAGCAGTACTTC. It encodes CASSQCVRVHEQYF.

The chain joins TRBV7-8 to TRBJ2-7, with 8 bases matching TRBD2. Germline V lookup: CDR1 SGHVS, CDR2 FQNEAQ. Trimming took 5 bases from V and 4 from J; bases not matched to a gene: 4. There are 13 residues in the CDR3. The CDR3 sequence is CASSPGGGYEQYF. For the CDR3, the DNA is TGTGCCAGCAGCCCGGGGGGGGGTTACGAGCAGTACTTC. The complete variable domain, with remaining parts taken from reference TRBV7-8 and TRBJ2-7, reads GAGVSQSPRYKVAKRGQDVALRCDPISGHVSLFWYQQALGQGPEFLTYFQNEAQLDKSGLPSDRFFAERPEGSVSTLKIQRTQQEDSAVYLCASSPGGGYEQYFGPGTRLTVT.

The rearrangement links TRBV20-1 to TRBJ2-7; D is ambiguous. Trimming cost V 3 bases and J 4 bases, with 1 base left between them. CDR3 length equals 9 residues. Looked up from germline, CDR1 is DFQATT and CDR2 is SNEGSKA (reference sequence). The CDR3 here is CSASYEQYF. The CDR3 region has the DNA TGCAGTGCTAGTTACGAGCAGTACTTC.

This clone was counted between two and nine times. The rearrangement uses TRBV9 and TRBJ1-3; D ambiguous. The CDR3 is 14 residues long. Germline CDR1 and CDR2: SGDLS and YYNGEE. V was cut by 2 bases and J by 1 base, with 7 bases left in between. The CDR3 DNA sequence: TGTGCCAGCAGCGTTATATCTTCTGGAAACACCATATATTTT. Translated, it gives CASSVISSGNTIYF.

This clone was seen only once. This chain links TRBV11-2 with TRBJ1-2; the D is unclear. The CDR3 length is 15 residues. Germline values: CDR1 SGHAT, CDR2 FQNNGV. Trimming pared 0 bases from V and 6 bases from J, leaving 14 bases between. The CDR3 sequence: CASSLEVGLMDGYTF. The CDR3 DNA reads TGTGCCAGCAGCTTAGAAGTTGGCCTGATGGATGGCTACACCTTC.

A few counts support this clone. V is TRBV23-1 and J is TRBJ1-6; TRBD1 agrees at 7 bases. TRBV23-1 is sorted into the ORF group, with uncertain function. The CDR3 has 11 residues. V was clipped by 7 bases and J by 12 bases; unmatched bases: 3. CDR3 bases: TGCGCCAGCAAAACAGGGGAACCCCTCCACTTT. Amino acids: CASKTGEPLHF.